The 12 T cell receptor beta chains below come from one sample, sequenced in a study of cytomegalovirus exposure and HLA in healthy donors. PCR involved 60 Vbeta and 13 Jbeta primers. Sequencing used immunoSEQ multiplex PCR; TCRdb keeps in-frame clones, though not all of them. The sample has around 75,000 clones. The sample was PBMCs. Receptors originate from an older woman in good health and CMV-seronegative.

The rearrangement uses TRBV5-1 and TRBJ1-1; possibly TRBD1 for D (5 bases). This CDR3 has 15 residues. Trimming removed 3 bases at V and 4 bases at J, with 16 bases between. Germline loops: CDR1 SGHRS, CDR2 YFSETQ. Here the CDR3 DNA reads TGCGCCAGCAGCTGGGAAGTTTTCGGGGGCACTGAAGCTTTCTTT. Translated, it gives CASSWEVFGGTEAFF.

The gene calls are TRBV18 and TRBJ2-2, with D perhaps matching TRBD2 (5 bases). Germline V gene sequence: CDR1 KGHSH, CDR2 LQKENI. Between the trimmed V and J ends, which lost 3 bases and 1 base, there was a span of 15 bases. This CDR3 is 17 amino acids long. CDR3 DNA sequence: TGTGCCAGCTCACCTAAGTACGGGGTCGGGAACACCGGGGAGCTGTTTTTT. Amino acids: CASSPKYGVGNTGELFF.

V is TRBV6-1 and J is TRBJ2-2; 12 nucleotides agree with TRBD2. The CDR3 has 15 residues. With 6 bases clipped from V and 5 bases from J, the junction kept 4 bases outside the gene matches. Germline V lookup: CDR1 MNHNS, CDR2 SASEGT. CDR3 in DNA: TGTGCCAGCAGCACCGGGACTAGCGGGACCGGGGAGCTGTTTTTT. Protein product: CASSTGTSGTGELFF.

The rearrangement links TRBV5-1 to TRBJ2-5; perhaps TRBD2 as D (6 bases). Per germline, CDR1 SGHRS and CDR2 YFSETQ. V shed 5 bases and J shed 0 bases, with 14 bases lying between them. The CDR3 runs 15 residues. The chain's CDR3 is CASRSGVGYQETQYF. The CDR3 nucleotides read TGCGCCAGCAGGTCGGGAGTTGGGTACCAAGAGACCCAGTACTTC.

CDR3 sequence reads: CASSLSLRRDVADTQYF. The CDR3, as DNA: TGTGCCAGCAGTTTATCACTGCGGCGGGACGTGGCAGATACGCAGTATTTT. This chain uses TRBV28 with TRBJ2-3; tentative D call: TRBD2 (6 bases). This CDR3 region has 17 residues. Germline V gene data show CDR1 as MDHEN and CDR2 as SYDVKM. The V gene lost 1 base and the J gene lost 4 bases, with 18 bases spanning the gap.

V usage is TRBV18 and J usage is TRBJ2-1, with D possibly matching TRBD2 (5 bases). Germline V lookup: CDR1 KGHSH, CDR2 LQKENI. The ends were cut back, 3 bases at V and 5 bases at J, with 14 bases in the middle. CDR3 length: 15 residues. This chain's CDR3 is CASSPASRSHNEQFF. In DNA, the CDR3 is TGTGCCAGCTCACCGGCTAGCCGATCGCACAATGAGCAGTTCTTC.

This CDR3 reads CASSQAPRRERIFSNEQFF. CDR3 in DNA: TGTGCCAGCAGCCAAGCCCCACGGAGGGAGCGGATCTTTAGCAATGAGCAGTTCTTC. This chain links TRBV4-2 with TRBJ2-1, with a tentative D call TRBD2 (6 bases). This CDR3 region has 19 residues. Trimming stripped 1 base from V and 6 bases from J, with 25 bases between. CDR1 LGHNA and CDR2 YNFKEQ come from the germline V gene.

This rearrangement joins TRBV5-5 to TRBJ1-3; TRBD1 matches 8 bases. The CDR3 contains 16 residues. V trimming: 0 bases; J trimming: 3 bases; junction bases outside the gene matches: 5. Germline CDR1 and CDR2: SGHKS and YYEKEE (reference sequence). This chain's CDR3 is CASSLGTGSGGNTIYF. The DNA of the CDR3 is TGTGCCAGCAGCTTGGGGACAGGGTCTGGTGGAAACACCATATATTTT.

The chain combines TRBV5-4 with TRBJ2-7; D is perhaps TRBD1 (6 bases). The length of the CDR3 is 15 residues. Germline CDR1 is SGHNT and CDR2 is YYREEE (reference sequence). The V end was cut by 0 bases, the J end by 1 base, with 11 bases between. The CDR3 coding sequence is TGTGCCAGCAGCTTGGCAGGGGTCACATCCTACGAGCAGTACTTC. The encoded protein is CASSLAGVTSYEQYF. The full variable domain, in which reference TRBV5-4 and TRBJ2-7 provide the parts outside the CDR3, is ETGVTQSPTHLIKTRGQQVTLRCSSQSGHNTVSWYQQALGQGPQFIFQYYREEENGRGNFPPRFSGLQFPNYSSELNVNALELDDSALYLCASSLAGVTSYEQYFGPGTRLTVT.

The chain uses TRBV9 and TRBJ2-1, with D perhaps TRBD2 (5 bases). Germline CDR1 SGDLS, CDR2 YYNGEE. The ends were cut back, 0 bases at V and 0 bases at J, with 7 bases in the middle. The CDR3 is 15 amino acids. CDR3 coding DNA: TGTGCCAGCAGCGTAGACGGGAACTCCTACAATGAGCAGTTCTTC. Translating it yields CASSVDGNSYNEQFF.

The gene calls are TRBV29-1 and TRBJ1-2, with a possible D match to TRBD1 (6 bases). The CDR3 has 11 amino acids. The germline V and J ends were trimmed by 4 bases and 3 bases, with 6 bases remaining between them. Germline lookup yields CDR1 SQVTM and CDR2 ANQGSEA. The CDR3 DNA is TGCAGCGTTGGGACAGACTATGGCTACACCTTC. Translated, it gives CSVGTDYGYTF.

This rearrangement joins TRBV10-3 to TRBJ2-2; the D gene is possibly TRBD1 (6 bases). The CDR3 is 15 residues long. Trimming removed 8 bases from V and 3 bases from J, with 16 bases in between. The germline CDR1 and CDR2 sequences are ENHRY and SYGVKD. The CDR3 DNA sequence: TGTGCCATCCCTACAAGGGGGAGCTACACCGGGGAGCTGTTTTTT. Residues: CAIPTRGSYTGELFF.